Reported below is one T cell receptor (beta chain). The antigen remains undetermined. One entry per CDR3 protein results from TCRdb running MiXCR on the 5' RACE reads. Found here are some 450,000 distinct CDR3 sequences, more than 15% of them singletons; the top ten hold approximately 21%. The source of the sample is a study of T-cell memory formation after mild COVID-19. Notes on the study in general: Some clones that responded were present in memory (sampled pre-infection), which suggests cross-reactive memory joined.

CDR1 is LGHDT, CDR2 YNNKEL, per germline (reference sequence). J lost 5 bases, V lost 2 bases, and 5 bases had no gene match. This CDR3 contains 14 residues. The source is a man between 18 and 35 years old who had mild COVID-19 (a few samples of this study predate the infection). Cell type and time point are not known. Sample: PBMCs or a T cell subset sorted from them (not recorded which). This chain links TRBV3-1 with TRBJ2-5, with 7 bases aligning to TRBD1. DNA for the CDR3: TGTGCCAGCAGCCAAAAAATGGACAGGGAGACCCAGTACTTC. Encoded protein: CASSQKMDRETQYF.